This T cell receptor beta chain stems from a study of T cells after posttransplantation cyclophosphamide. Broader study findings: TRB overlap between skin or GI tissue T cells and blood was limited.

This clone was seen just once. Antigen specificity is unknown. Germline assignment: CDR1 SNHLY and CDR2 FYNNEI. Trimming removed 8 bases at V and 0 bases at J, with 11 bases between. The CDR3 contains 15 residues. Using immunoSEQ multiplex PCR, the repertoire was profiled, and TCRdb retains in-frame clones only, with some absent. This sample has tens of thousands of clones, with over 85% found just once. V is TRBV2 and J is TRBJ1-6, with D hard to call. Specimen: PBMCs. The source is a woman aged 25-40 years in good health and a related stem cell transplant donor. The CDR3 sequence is CASVAVSSYNSPLHF. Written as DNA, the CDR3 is TGTGCCAGCGTAGCCGTTAGCTCCTATAATTCACCCCTCCACTTT.